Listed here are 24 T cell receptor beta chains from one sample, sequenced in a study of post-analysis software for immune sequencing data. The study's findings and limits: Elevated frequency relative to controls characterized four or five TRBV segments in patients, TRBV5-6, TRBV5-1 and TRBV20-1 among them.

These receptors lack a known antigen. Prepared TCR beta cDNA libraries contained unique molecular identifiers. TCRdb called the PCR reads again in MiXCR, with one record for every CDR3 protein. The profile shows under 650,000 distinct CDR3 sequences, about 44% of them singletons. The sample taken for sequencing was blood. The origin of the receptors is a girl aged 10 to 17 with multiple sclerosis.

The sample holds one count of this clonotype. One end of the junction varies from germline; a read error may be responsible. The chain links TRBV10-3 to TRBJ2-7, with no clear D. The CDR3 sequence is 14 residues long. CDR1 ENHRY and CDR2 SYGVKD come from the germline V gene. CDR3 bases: TGTGCCGTCAGTGGAAACCCAGTCTCCTACGAGCAGTACTTC. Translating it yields CAVSGNPVSYEQYF.

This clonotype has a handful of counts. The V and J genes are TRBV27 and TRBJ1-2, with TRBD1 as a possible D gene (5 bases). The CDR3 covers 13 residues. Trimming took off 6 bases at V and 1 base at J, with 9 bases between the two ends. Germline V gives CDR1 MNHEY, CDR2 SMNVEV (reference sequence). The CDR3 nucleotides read TGTGCCAGCAGCGGCAGGGTTAACTATGGCTACACCTTC. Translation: CASSGRVNYGYTF.

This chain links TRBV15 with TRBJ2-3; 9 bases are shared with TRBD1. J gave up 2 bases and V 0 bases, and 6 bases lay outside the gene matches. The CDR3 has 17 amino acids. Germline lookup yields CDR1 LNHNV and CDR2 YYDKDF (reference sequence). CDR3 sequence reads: CATSREKRDRATDTQYF. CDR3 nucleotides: TGTGCCACCAGCAGAGAGAAACGGGACAGGGCCACAGATACGCAGTATTTT. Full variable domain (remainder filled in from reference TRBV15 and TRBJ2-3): DAMVIQNPRYQVTQFGKPVTLSCSQTLNHNVMYWYQQKSSQAPKLLFHYYDKDFNNEADTPDNFQSRRPNTSFCFLDIRSPGLGDTAMYLCATSREKRDRATDTQYFGPGTRLTVL.

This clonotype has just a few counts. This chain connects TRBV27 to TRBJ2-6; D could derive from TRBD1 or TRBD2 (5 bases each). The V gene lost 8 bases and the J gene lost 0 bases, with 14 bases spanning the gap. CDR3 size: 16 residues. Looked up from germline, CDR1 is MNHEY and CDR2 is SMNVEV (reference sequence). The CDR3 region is CASSGTSSSGANVLTF. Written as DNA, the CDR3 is TGTGCCAGCTCAGGGACCTCTAGCTCTGGGGCCAACGTCCTGACTTTC.

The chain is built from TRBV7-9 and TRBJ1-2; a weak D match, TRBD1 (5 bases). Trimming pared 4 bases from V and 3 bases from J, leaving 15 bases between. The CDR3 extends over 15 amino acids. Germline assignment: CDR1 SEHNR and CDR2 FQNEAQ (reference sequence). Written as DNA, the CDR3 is TGTGCCAGCAGCTCTTACATGGACACCGACTATGGCTACACCTTC. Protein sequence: CASSSYMDTDYGYTF.

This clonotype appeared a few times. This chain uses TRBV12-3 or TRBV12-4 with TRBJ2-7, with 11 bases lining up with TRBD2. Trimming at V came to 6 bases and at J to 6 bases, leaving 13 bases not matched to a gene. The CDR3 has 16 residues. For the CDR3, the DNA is TGTGCCAGCAGCCTCGGTAGCGGGAGGGCCTTTATCGAGCAGTACTTC. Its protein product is CASSLGSGRAFIEQYF.

CDR3 bases: TGTGCCAGCAGTTTATTCCCGCCTTCCCGCACGCGATCTCGGGGCCATGGGGCCAACGTCCTGACTTTC. It codes for CASSLFPPSRTRSRGHGANVLTF. The V gene is TRBV12-3 or TRBV12-4, the J gene TRBJ2-6; TRBD1 or TRBD2 may be the D gene (5 bases each). The CDR3 contains 23 residues. With 2 bases removed from V and 3 bases from J, the gap between germline ends came to 32 bases.

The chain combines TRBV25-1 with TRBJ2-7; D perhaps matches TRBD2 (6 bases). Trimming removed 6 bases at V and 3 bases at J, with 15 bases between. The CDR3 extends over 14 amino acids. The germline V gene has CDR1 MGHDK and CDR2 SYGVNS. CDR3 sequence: CASREGFGVYEQYF. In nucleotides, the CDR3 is TGTGCCAGCAGGGAGGGATTCGGGGTCTACGAGCAGTACTTC.

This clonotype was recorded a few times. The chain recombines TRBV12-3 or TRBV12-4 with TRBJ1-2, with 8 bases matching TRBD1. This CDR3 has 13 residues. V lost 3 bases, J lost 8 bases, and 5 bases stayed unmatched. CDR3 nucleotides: TGTGCCAGCAGTTTCAACAGGGGGTGGGGCTACACCTTC. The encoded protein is CASSFNRGWGYTF.

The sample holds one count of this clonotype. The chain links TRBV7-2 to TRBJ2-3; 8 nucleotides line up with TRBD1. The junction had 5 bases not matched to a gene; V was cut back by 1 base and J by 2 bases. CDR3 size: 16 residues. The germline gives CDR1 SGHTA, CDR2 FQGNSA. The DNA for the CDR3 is TGTGCCAGCAGCTTAGGGCAGGGGGCATTCACAGATACGCAGTATTTT. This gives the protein CASSLGQGAFTDTQYF.

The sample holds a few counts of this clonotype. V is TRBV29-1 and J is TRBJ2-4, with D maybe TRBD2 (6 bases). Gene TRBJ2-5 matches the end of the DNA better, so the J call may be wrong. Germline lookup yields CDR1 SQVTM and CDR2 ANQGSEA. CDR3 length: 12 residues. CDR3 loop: CSAGRGWETQYF. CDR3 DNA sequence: TGCAGCGCCGGACGGGGGTGGGAGACCCAGTACTTC.

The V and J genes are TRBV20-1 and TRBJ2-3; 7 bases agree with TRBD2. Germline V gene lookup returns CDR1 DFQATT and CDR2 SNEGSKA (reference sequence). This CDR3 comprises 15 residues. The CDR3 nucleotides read TGCAGCCTAACCAGGCGCGGGGGAGGCACAGATACGCAGTATTTT. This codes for CSLTRRGGGTDTQYF.

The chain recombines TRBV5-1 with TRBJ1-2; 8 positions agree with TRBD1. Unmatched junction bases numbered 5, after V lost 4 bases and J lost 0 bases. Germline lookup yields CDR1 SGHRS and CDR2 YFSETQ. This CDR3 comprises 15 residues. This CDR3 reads CASSVSGGTNYGYTF. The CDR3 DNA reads TGCGCCAGCAGCGTCTCAGGGGGCACTAACTATGGCTACACCTTC.

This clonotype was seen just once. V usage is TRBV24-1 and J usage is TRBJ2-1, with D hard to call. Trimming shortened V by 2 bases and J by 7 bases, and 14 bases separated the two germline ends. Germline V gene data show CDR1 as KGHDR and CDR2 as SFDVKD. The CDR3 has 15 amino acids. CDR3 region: CATSDSPEGLNEQFF. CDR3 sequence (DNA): TGTGCCACCAGTGATTCCCCCGAAGGTTTGAATGAGCAGTTCTTC.

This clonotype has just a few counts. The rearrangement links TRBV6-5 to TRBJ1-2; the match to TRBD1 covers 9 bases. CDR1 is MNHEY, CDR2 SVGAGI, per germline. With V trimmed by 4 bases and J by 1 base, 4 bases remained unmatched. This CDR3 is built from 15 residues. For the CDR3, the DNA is TGTGCCAGCAGTTTGGGACAGGGATTTAACTATGGCTACACCTTC. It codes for CASSLGQGFNYGYTF.

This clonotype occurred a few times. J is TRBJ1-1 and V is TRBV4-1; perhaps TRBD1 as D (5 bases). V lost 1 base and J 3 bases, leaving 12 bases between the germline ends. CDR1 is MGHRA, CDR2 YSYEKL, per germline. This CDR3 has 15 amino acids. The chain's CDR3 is CASSQAPGGDTEAFF. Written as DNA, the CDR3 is TGCGCCAGCAGCCAAGCTCCCGGGGGGGACACTGAAGCTTTCTTT.

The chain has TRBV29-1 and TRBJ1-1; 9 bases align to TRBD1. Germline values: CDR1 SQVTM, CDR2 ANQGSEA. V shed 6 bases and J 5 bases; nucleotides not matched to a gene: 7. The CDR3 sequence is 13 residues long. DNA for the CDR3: TGCAGCGTCCGGACAGGGGCGGGAACTGAAGCTTTCTTT. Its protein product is CSVRTGAGTEAFF.

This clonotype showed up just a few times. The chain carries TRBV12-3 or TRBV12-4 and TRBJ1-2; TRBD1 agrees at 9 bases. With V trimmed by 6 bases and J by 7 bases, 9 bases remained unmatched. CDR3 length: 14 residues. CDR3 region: CASSLLQTGGGYTF. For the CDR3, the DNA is TGTGCCAGCAGCCTCCTCCAGACAGGGGGTGGCTACACCTTC.

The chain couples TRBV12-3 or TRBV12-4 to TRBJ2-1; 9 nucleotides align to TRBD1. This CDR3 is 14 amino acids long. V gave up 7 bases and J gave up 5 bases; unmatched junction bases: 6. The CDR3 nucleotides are TGTGCCAGCATTTTCGGACAGGGGAACAATGAGCAGTTCTTC. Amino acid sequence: CASIFGQGNNEQFF.

The CDR3 loop reads CASSETGHTEAFF. CDR3 bases: TGTGCCAGCAGTGAAACAGGTCACACTGAAGCTTTCTTT. The J gene is TRBJ1-1, the V gene TRBV6-1; perhaps TRBD1 as D (5 bases). V was clipped by 2 bases and J by 3 bases, with 7 bases between them. Germline V CDR1 and CDR2: MNHNS, SASEGT. The CDR3 has 13 amino acids.

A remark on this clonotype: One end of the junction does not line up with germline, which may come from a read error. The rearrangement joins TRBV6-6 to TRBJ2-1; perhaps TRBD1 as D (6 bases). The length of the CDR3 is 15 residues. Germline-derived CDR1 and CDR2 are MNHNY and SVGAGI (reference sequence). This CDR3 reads CASSFRQAAYNEQFF. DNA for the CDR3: TGTGCCAGCAGTTTCAGACAGGCTGCCTACAATGAGCAGTTCTTT.

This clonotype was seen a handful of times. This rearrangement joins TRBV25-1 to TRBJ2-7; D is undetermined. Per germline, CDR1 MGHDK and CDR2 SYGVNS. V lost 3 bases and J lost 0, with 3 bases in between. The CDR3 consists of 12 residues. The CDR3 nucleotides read TGTGCCAGCAGTGACGTCTCCTACGAGCAGTACTTC. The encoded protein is CASSDVSYEQYF.

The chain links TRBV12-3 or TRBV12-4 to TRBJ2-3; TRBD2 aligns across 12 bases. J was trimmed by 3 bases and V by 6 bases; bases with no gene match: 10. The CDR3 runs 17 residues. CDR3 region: CASSLRTSGKGTDTQYF. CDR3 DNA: TGTGCCAGCAGCCTCAGGACTAGCGGGAAAGGTACAGATACGCAGTATTTT.

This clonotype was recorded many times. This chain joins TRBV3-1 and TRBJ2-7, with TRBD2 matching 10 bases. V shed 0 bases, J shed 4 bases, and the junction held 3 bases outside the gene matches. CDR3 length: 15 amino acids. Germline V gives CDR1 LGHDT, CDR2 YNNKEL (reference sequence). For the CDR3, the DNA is TGTGCCAGCAGCCAAGATCTGGGACTAGCGTACGAGCAGTACTTC. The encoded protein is CASSQDLGLAYEQYF.